The rows below give T cell receptor beta chains drawn from one sample of a study of PD-1 blockade in mismatch repair-deficient tumors. Repertoires were generated with immunoSEQ multiplex PCR, while TCRdb's copy carries only in-frame clones and drops some. In the table there are some 120,000 clones, 86% of which are singletons. Sequences were derived from peripheral blood, sampled 44 weeks after starting pembrolizumab. These receptors were collected from an adult with mismatch repair-deficient cancer. The CDR3 runs from the conserved cysteine through the conserved F or W. Each record gives: clone size, D gene, V gene, J gene, CDR3 protein, CDR3 DNA. The D gene is left open where the match is weak. Size is omitted from some rows. Given values are once, few, many or a class for expanded clones.

-	TRBD2	TRBV5-1	TRBJ2-5	CASSLVLAGVETQYF	TGCGCCAGCAGCTTGGTCCTAGCGGGAGTAGAGACCCAGTACTTC
-	-	TRBV27	TRBJ2-5	CASSSRVQETQYF	TGTGCCAGCAGTTCCCGGGTACAAGAGACCCAGTACTTC
-	-	TRBV7-8	TRBJ2-6	CASSLDLYGSGANVLTF	TGTGCCAGCAGCTTAGATTTATACGGCTCTGGGGCCAACGTCCTGACTTTC
-	-	TRBV7-9	TRBJ2-6	CASSLGWSVPGANVLTF	TGTGCCAGCAGCTTGGGATGGTCCGTACCTGGGGCCAACGTCCTGACTTTC
-	-	TRBV20-1	TRBJ2-1	CSAPGAGEQFF	TGCAGTGCTCCAGGCGCGGGAGAGCAGTTCTTC
few	-	TRBV25-1	TRBJ1-2	CASSSGENYGYTF	TGTGCCAGCAGTTCAGGGGAGAACTATGGCTACACCTTC
-	TRBD1	TRBV6-6	TRBJ2-7	CASSTTRDRSLEQYF	TGTGCCAGCAGTACTACCCGGGACAGGAGTCTCGAGCAGTACTTC
once	-	TRBV7-7	TRBJ2-5	CASSQEPQETQYF	TGTGCTAGCAGCCAGGAGCCTCAAGAGACCCAGTACTTC
-	TRBD1	TRBV29-1	TRBJ2-1	CSVDRTGNVNEQFF	TGCAGCGTTGATCGGACAGGGAATGTCAATGAGCAGTTCTTC
-	TRBD1	TRBV25-1	TRBJ2-2	CASSALTDRGRTGELFF	TGTGCCAGCAGTGCCCTAACCGACAGGGGTCGAACCGGGGAGCTGTTTTTT
-	-	TRBV7-8	TRBJ2-3	CASSLETLSGLGADTQYF	TGTGCCAGCAGCTTAGAAACCCTCTCGGGACTGGGCGCAGATACGCAGTATTTT
-	TRBD1	TRBV6-5	TRBJ1-5	CASSFSGQGGNQPQHF	TGTGCCAGCAGTTTTTCCGGACAGGGCGGTAATCAGCCCCAGCATTTT
-	-	TRBV30	TRBJ2-7	CAWSRGPLYEQYF	TGTGCCTGGAGCCGGGGACCGTTGTACGAGCAGTACTTC
-	-	TRBV14	TRBJ2-7	CASSPASGEQYF	TGTGCCAGCAGCCCAGCATCGGGGGAGCAGTACTTC
-	-	TRBV7-9	TRBJ2-1	CASSLSRYNEQFF	TGTGCCAGCAGCTTAAGCAGGTACAATGAGCAGTTCTTC
-	-	TRBV14	TRBJ2-7	CASSHTGTIYEQYF	TGTGCCAGCAGCCATACCGGGACCATCTACGAGCAGTACTTC
-	TRBD2	TRBV18	TRBJ2-1	CASSPTGTSGSGEQFF	TGTGCCAGCTCCCCGACCGGGACTAGCGGGAGCGGTGAGCAGTTCTTC
-	TRBD1	TRBV5-1	TRBJ2-3	CASSLGQGGTDTQYF	TGCGCCAGCAGCTTGGGACAGGGTGGCACAGATACGCAGTATTTT
few	-	TRBV9	TRBJ2-6	CASSVATNPGANVLTF	TGTGCCAGCAGCGTAGCTACAAACCCAGGGGCCAACGTCCTGACTTTC
-	TRBD1	TRBV7-2	TRBJ2-6	CASSTGQDHSGANVLTF	TGTGCCAGCAGCACGGGACAGGACCACTCTGGGGCCAACGTCCTGACTTTC
-	TRBD2	TRBV4-3	TRBJ2-7	CASSPRGSLAGVTHEQYF	TGCGCCAGCAGCCCCAGGGGTTCCCTAGCGGGAGTTACCCACGAGCAGTACTTC
-	-	TRBV14	TRBJ2-1	CASSQSAQDNEQFF	TGTGCCAGCAGCCAATCAGCGCAGGACAATGAGCAGTTCTTC
-	TRBD1	TRBV11-2	TRBJ1-4	CASSSEDRGRGEKLFF	TGTGCCAGCAGTTCAGAGGACAGGGGGCGGGGTGAAAAACTGTTTTTT
-	TRBD1	TRBV27	TRBJ2-7	CASSLGQGPFEQYF	TGTGCCAGCAGTTTGGGACAGGGTCCTTTCGAGCAGTACTTC
-	-	TRBV6-5	TRBJ1-2	CASSYSLGYGYTF	TGTGCCAGCAGTTACTCGCTGGGCTATGGCTACACCTTC
once	TRBD2	TRBV9	TRBJ2-1	CASSVGAGNNEQFF	TGTGCCAGCAGCGTCGGAGCGGGAAACAATGAGCAGTTCTTC
-	TRBD1	TRBV30	TRBJ2-5	CAWTLPLSRGLGETQYF	TGTGCCTGGACCCTTCCCCTGAGCAGGGGGCTTGGAGAGACCCAGTACTTC
-	-	TRBV2	TRBJ2-7	CASSEAMVREQYF	TGTGCCAGCAGTGAAGCGATGGTGCGTGAGCAGTACTTC
few	-	TRBV6-5	TRBJ2-7	CASSYGQSYEQYF	TGTGCCAGCAGTTACGGACAGTCCTACGAGCAGTACTTC
-	-	TRBV7-9	TRBJ1-1	CASSLLSEEAFF	TGTGCCAGCAGCTTATTATCCGAAGAAGCTTTCTTT
-	-	TRBV5-1	TRBJ2-3	CASSWEGEDTQYF	TGCGCCAGCAGCTGGGAGGGGGAAGATACGCAGTATTTT
-	-	TRBV18	TRBJ1-1	CASSPPSGITEAFF	TGTGCCAGCTCACCACCCAGCGGAATCACTGAAGCTTTCTTT
-	TRBD1	TRBV28	TRBJ2-4	CASRLQGAGVIQYF	TGTGCCAGCAGGCTTCAGGGGGCCGGGGTCATTCAGTACTTC
-	TRBD1	TRBV27	TRBJ1-1	CASSPGTGLGYTEAFF	TGTGCCAGCAGTCCCGGGACAGGGTTGGGGTACACTGAAGCTTTCTTT
-	-	TRBV11-2	TRBJ2-4	CASSLLAKNIQYF	TGTGCCAGCAGCTTACTAGCGAAAAACATTCAGTACTTC
-	TRBD1	TRBV18	TRBJ2-5	CASSPRPWTGILETQYF	TGTGCCAGCTCACCACGCCCATGGACAGGGATTTTGGAGACCCAGTACTTC
-	-	TRBV19	TRBJ2-7	CASSTGGEEQYF	TGTGCCAGTAGTACGGGTGGGGAAGAGCAGTACTTC
-	TRBD2	TRBV4-3	TRBJ2-1	CASSQDRTSGMYNEQFF	TGCGCCAGCAGCCAAGATCGGACTAGCGGGATGTACAATGAGCAGTTCTTC
-	-	TRBV12-5	TRBJ1-1	CASGLASRSVGTNTEAFF	TGTGCTAGTGGTTTGGCCTCACGTTCTGTGGGGACTAACACTGAAGCTTTCTTT
few	TRBD1	TRBV19	TRBJ2-7	CASSKQGQSYEQYF	TGTGCCAGTAGTAAACAGGGACAGTCCTACGAGCAGTACTTC
-	TRBD1	TRBV5-1	TRBJ2-7	CASSSGTDYEQYF	TGCGCCAGCAGCTCCGGGACAGATTACGAGCAGTACTTC